The clone carrying this TCR beta chain came up a few times. Its antigen is not known. The DNA is omitted, as the CDR3 cannot be located on it reliably, and the CDR3 follows TCRdb's listing. TCRdb used MiXCR to reprocess the RACE reads, holding one entry per CDR3 protein. The sample contains 70,000 or so distinct CDR3 sequences, 8.5% to 14% of which appear only once. This sample was included in a study of human T cells and chemical hapten exposure. The overall study: Patch tests put 0.01% DPC on the upper back, read at 6 days.

Time point denoted: patch test 3, about 24 weeks after DPC sensitization. Treatment meaning: therapeutic diphenylcyclopropenone sensitization with weekly scalp DPC. Researchers sampled blood before each patch test went on. With termini counted, the CDR3 has 16 amino acids. Study-level points and caveats: TCRs exceeding a frequency of 1 in 1000 stayed unchanged under DPC sensitization.

The origin of this receptor is a woman aged 50 to 60 with alopecia areata. Some clones in this sample may be carry-over from other donors' samples. The material sequenced was whole blood, taken in connection with sensitization to the hapten diphenylcyclopropenone (DPC). The genes are TRBV12-3 or TRBV12-4 and TRBJ2-2; the table names TRBD2, a call not compared with the DNA. The CDR3 spells CASSSSSGANTGELFF.